These 13 T cell receptor beta chains came from one sample sequenced in a study of siplizumab effects on memory and regulatory T cells. The protocol was immunoSEQ multiplex PCR, while the TCRdb copy is restricted to in-frame clones and leaves out a portion. The sample shows about 100,000 clones, approximately 94% of them seen only once. Sequenced: non-Treg CD4+ T cells sorted from blood. All receptors come from a human donor in good health.

V is TRBV27 and J is TRBJ2-7; D is uncertain. The CDR3 spans 13 residues. Germline CDR1 is MNHEY and CDR2 is SMNVEV (reference sequence). The V end was cut by 2 bases, the J end by 3 bases, with 8 bases between. The CDR3 region is CASSLRPNYEQYF. In nucleotides, the CDR3 is TGTGCCAGCAGTTTAAGGCCAAACTACGAGCAGTACTTC.

On this clone itself: Its ends do not fully match the called genes, so a read error is possible. The chain joins TRBV5-3 to TRBJ2-7; TRBD2 agrees at 8 bases. TRBV5-3 belongs to the ORF category, with a function that is uncertain. CDR3 size: 15 residues. The CDR3 protein is CASSLFEREYHEQYF. The CDR3 nucleotides are TGTGCCAGCAGCTTGTTTGAGCGGGAGTATCACGAGCAGTACTTC.

J is TRBJ1-3 and V is TRBV19; D remains unclear. V was pared by 7 bases and J by 4 bases, with 14 bases between. The CDR3 loop spans 14 amino acids. Germline V gene data show CDR1 as LNHDA and CDR2 as SQIVND (reference sequence). Here the CDR3 reads CASTLAGIGNTIYF. CDR3 coding DNA: TGTGCCAGTACCCTCGCGGGGATCGGAAACACCATATATTTT. Looking up the rest from reference TRBV19 and TRBJ1-3 gives the full variable domain: DGGITQSPKYLFRKEGQNVTLSCEQNLNHDAMYWYRQDPGQGLRLIYYSQIVNDFQKGDIAEGYSVSREKKESFPLTVTSAQKNPTAFYLCASTLAGIGNTIYFGEGSWLTVV.

The chain is built from TRBV5-1 and TRBJ2-5, with 10 positions matching TRBD1. The V gene's germline CDR1 is SGHRS and CDR2 YFSETQ. J gave up 10 bases and V 4 bases, and 13 bases lay outside the gene matches. This CDR3 comprises 15 residues. CDR3 region: CASSLERTGGKGQYF. The CDR3, as DNA: TGCGCCAGCAGCCTAGAAAGGACAGGGGGAAAAGGCCAGTACTTC.

This chain uses TRBV20-1 with TRBJ2-1, with unresolved D. The V gene lost 4 bases and the J gene lost 9 bases, with 10 bases spanning the gap. This CDR3 region has 11 residues. CDR1 is DFQATT and CDR2 is SNEGSKA in the germline V gene (reference sequence). CDR3 sequence (DNA): TGCAGTGCTATGATACTTACTGAGCAGTTCTTC. It codes for CSAMILTEQFF.

This chain connects TRBV4-1 to TRBJ2-4, with 7 bases identical to TRBD2. In germline, CDR1 is MGHRA, CDR2 YSYEKL. There are 17 residues in the CDR3. Trimming at V came to 4 bases and at J to 8 bases, leaving 17 bases not matched to a gene. CDR3 in amino acids: CASSPNPKAGRGDIQYF. The DNA for the CDR3 is TGCGCCAGCAGCCCGAACCCCAAAGCGGGACGGGGGGACATTCAGTACTTC.

The chain recombines TRBV7-8 with TRBJ2-1; TRBD2 matches 10 bases. This CDR3 comprises 16 residues. After removal of 2 bases from V and 6 bases from J, the junction contained 7 bases not matched to a gene. CDR1 and CDR2 from the germline V gene are SGHVS and FQNEAQ. The CDR3 region is CASSLRAGGGVNEQFF. CDR3 sequence (DNA): TGTGCCAGCAGCTTACGAGCGGGAGGGGGGGTCAATGAGCAGTTCTTC.

This chain uses TRBV27 with TRBJ2-3, with no clear D. In germline, CDR1 is MNHEY, CDR2 SMNVEV (reference sequence). The CDR3 spans 12 residues. The V gene lost 4 bases and the J gene lost 6 bases, with 8 bases spanning the gap. This CDR3 reads CASSSLGDTQYF. CDR3 in DNA: TGTGCCAGCAGTTCGCTCGGCGATACGCAGTATTTT.

This chain links TRBV29-1 with TRBJ1-5; D possibly corresponds to TRBD1 (5 bases). The V end was cut by 3 bases, the J end by 3 bases, with 15 bases between. Germline V gene lookup returns CDR1 SQVTM and CDR2 ANQGSEA. This CDR3 has 15 amino acids. CDR3 in amino acids: CSVEGDHRLNQPQHF. CDR3 sequence (DNA): TGCAGCGTTGAGGGAGACCACAGGCTCAATCAGCCCCAGCATTTT.

CDR3 residues: CATARDLYNEQFF. The CDR3 nucleotides read TGTGCCACCGCGAGGGACCTATACAATGAGCAGTTCTTC. V and J are TRBV15 and TRBJ2-1; D is possibly TRBD1 or TRBD2 (5 bases each). V shed 8 bases and J shed 4 bases, with 12 bases lying between them. Germline V gene data show CDR1 as LNHNV and CDR2 as YYDKDF (reference sequence). The CDR3 length is 13 residues.

The V gene is TRBV9, the J gene TRBJ1-4; 9 positions agree with TRBD1. The CDR3 consists of 16 residues. The V gene's germline CDR1 is SGDLS and CDR2 YYNGEE. V shed 4 bases and J 7 bases; nucleotides not matched to a gene: 11. The CDR3 coding sequence is TGTGCCAGCAGCCCTTCCGGGACAGGGAACGGTGAAAAACTGTTTTTT. The encoded protein is CASSPSGTGNGEKLFF. Complete variable domain (other parts from reference TRBV9 and TRBJ1-4): DSGVTQTPKHLITATGQRVTLRCSPRSGDLSVYWYQQSLDQGLQFLIQYYNGEERAKGNILERFSAQQFPDLHSELNLSSLELGDSALYFCASSPSGTGNGEKLFFGSGTQLSVL.

The V call is TRBV9, the J call TRBJ2-1; 11 nucleotides agree with TRBD1. Per the germline V gene, CDR1 is SGDLS and CDR2 is YYNGEE. The V and J ends lost 6 bases and 4 bases, in that order; junction bases with no gene match: 6. This CDR3 spans 15 amino acids. CDR3 nucleotide sequence: TGTGCCAGCACCTCTGGGACAGGGGGGTACAATGAGCAGTTCTTC. Its protein product is CASTSGTGGYNEQFF.

V usage is TRBV18 and J usage is TRBJ2-7; 8 bases fit TRBD1. CDR1 and CDR2 from the germline V gene are KGHSH and LQKENI. After removal of 0 bases from V and 1 base from J, the junction contained 8 bases not matched to a gene. The CDR3 has 17 amino acids. The CDR3 loop reads CASSPPRLRDRSYEQYF. The DNA of the CDR3 is TGTGCCAGCTCACCACCGCGGCTTCGGGACAGGTCCTACGAGCAGTACTTC.